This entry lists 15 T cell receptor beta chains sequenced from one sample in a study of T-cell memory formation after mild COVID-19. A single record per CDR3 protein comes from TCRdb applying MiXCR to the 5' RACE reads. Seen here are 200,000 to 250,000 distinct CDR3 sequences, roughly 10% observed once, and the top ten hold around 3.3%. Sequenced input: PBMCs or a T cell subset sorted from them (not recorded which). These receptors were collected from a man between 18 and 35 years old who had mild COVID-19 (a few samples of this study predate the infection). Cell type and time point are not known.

The CDR3 DNA is TGTGCCAGCAGTTCCCAGGAGTCACGGGGTACGCAGTATTTT. It encodes CASSSQESRGTQYF. The genes are TRBV27 and TRBJ2-3, with a tentative D call TRBD2 (5 bases). The ends were cut back, 4 bases at V and 8 bases at J, with 16 bases in the middle. Germline values: CDR1 MNHEY, CDR2 SMNVEV (reference sequence). The CDR3 consists of 14 residues.

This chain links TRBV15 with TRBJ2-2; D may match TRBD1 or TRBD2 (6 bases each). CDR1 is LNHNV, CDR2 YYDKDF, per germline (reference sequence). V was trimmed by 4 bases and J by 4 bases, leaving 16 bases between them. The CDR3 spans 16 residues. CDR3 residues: CATSTARGRGTGELFF. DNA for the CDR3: TGTGCCACCAGCACAGCCCGGGGGCGCGGCACCGGGGAGCTGTTTTTT.

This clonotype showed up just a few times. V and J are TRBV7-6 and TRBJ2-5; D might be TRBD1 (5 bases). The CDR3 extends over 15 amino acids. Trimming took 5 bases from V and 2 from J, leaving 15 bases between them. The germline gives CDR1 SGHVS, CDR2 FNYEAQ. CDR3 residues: CASSPGAGRQETQYF. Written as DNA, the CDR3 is TGTGCCAGCAGCCCTGGGGCTGGCCGGCAAGAGACCCAGTACTTC.

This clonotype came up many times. The CDR3 sequence is CASSQMTSGGPETQYF. For the CDR3, the DNA is TGCGCCAGCAGCCAGATGACTAGCGGGGGTCCGGAGACCCAGTACTTC. The V call is TRBV4-1, the J call TRBJ2-5; TRBD2 matches at 12 bases. Germline V lookup: CDR1 MGHRA, CDR2 YSYEKL. Trimming removed 3 bases from V and 5 bases from J; junction bases left unmatched: 7. The CDR3 is 16 residues long.

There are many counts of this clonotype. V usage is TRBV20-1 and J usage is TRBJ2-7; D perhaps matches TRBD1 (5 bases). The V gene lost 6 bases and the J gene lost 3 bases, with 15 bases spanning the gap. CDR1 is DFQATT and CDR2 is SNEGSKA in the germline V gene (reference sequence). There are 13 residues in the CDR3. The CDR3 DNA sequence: TGCAGTGCAAGACAGACATTCGGCTACGAGCAGTACTTC. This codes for CSARQTFGYEQYF.

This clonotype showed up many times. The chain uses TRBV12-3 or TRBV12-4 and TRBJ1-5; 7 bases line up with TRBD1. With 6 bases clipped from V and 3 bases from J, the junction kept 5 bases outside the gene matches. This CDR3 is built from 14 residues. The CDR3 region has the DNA TGTGCCAGCAGCCGGGGACAGCTCAATCAGCCCCAGCATTTT. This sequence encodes CASSRGQLNQPQHF.

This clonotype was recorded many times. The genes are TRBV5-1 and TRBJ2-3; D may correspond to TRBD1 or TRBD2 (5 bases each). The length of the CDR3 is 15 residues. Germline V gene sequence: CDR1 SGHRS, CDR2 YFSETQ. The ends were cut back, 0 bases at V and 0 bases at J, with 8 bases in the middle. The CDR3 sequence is CASSLAGASTDTQYF. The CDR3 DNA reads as TGCGCCAGCAGCTTGGCCGGGGCTAGCACAGATACGCAGTATTTT. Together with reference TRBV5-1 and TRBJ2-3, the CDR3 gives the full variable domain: KAGVTQTPRYLIKTRGQQVTLSCSPISGHRSVSWYQQTPGQGLQFLFEYFSETQRNKGNFPGRFSGRQFSNSRSEMNVSTLELGDSALYLCASSLAGASTDTQYFGPGTRLTVL.

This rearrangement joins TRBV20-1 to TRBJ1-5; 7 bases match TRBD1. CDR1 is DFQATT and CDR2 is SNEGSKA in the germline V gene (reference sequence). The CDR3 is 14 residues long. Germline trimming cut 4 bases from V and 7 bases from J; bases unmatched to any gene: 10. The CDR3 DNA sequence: TGCAGTGCTAAGCGGGACAGTCAGGACCAGCCCCAGCATTTT. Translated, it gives CSAKRDSQDQPQHF.

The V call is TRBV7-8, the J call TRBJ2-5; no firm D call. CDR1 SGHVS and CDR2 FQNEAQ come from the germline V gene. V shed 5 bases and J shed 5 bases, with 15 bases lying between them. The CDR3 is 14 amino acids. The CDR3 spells CASSHTGSRETQYF. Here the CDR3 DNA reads TGTGCCAGCAGCCACACCGGATCTAGGGAGACCCAGTACTTC. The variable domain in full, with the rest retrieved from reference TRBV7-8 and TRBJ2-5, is GAGVSQSPRYKVAKRGQDVALRCDPISGHVSLFWYQQALGQGPEFLTYFQNEAQLDKSGLPSDRFFAERPEGSVSTLKIQRTQQEDSAVYLCASSHTGSRETQYFGPGTRLLVL.

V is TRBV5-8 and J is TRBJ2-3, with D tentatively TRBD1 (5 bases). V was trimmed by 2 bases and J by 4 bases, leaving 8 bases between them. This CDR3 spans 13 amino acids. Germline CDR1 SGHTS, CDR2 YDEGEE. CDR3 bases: TGTGCCAGCAGCTTCAGGGCAGCAGATACGCAGTATTTT. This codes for CASSFRAADTQYF.

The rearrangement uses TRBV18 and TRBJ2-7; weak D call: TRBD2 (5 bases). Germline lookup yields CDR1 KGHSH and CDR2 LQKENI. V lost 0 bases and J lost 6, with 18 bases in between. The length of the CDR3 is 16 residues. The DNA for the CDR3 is TGTGCCAGCTCACCACCCGAACGATTGGACTTCCGCGAGCAGTACTTC. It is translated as CASSPPERLDFREQYF.

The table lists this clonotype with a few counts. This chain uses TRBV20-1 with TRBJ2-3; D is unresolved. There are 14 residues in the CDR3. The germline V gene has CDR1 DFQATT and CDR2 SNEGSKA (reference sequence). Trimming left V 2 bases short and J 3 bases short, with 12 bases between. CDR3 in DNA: TGCAGTGCTAGAACGGCCCTAGGTACAGATACGCAGTATTTT. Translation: CSARTALGTDTQYF.

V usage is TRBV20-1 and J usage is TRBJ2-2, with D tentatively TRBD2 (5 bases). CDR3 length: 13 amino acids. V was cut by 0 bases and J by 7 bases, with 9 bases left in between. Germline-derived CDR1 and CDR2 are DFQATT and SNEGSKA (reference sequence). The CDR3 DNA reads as TGCAGTGCTAGAGATATGGGGAGCGGGGAGCTGTTTTTT. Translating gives CSARDMGSGELFF.

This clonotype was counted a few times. The CDR3 is CASLALRGGNEQFF. CDR3 DNA sequence: TGTGCCAGCCTCGCCCTGAGGGGGGGCAACGAGCAGTTCTTC. The chain uses TRBV2 and TRBJ2-1; D is perhaps TRBD2 (7 bases). CDR3 length: 14 residues. The V and J ends lost 8 bases and 10 bases respectively, with 21 bases between them. Germline CDR1 and CDR2: SNHLY and FYNNEI.

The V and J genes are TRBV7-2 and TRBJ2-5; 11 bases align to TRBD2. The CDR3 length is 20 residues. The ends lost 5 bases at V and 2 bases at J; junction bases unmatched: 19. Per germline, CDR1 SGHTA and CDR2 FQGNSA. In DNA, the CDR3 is TGTGCCAGCAGCCCGGGCCTAGGGAGCGGTAGCGGGGGGGTTCAAGAGACCCAGTACTTC. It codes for CASSPGLGSGSGGVQETQYF.